This entry is about one T cell receptor beta chain. Germline is not matched at one junction end, which may reflect a read error. The CDR3 sequence is 16 residues long. Germline loops: CDR1 SGHAT, CDR2 FQNNGV. The data originate from a study of tumor-infiltrating lymphocytes in primary liver carcinoma. The template, approximately 500 ng total RNA, yielded TCR beta cDNA made with a constant-region primer. Amplification in three nested multiplex PCR rounds with slightly modified ARM-PCR gave rise to TCR beta libraries. The study ran its first two PCR rounds for roughly 10 cycles each, using TRBV1-TRBV30 forward primers and a C-beta reverse primer. TCRdb re-derived calls from the multiplex PCR reads in MiXCR, one entry per CDR3 protein. The repertoire consists of about 320,000 distinct CDR3 sequences, with around three fifths occurring once and the leading ten covering approximately 9%. Both blood RNA, taken from unsorted whole blood, and germline DNA were extracted. Preoperatively, approximately 4 milliliters of peripheral blood were collected.

The specimen sequenced was peripheral blood. The rearrangement links TRBV11-2 to TRBJ2-1; TRBD1 might be the D (6 bases). The receptor's source is a man aged 35 to 55 with primary liver carcinoma and hepatitis B virus infection. The CDR3 is CASSLRGDNGVGEQFF. Written as DNA, the CDR3 is TGCGCCAGCAGCCTCAGGGGCGACAATGGTGTTGGTGAGCAGTTCTTC.